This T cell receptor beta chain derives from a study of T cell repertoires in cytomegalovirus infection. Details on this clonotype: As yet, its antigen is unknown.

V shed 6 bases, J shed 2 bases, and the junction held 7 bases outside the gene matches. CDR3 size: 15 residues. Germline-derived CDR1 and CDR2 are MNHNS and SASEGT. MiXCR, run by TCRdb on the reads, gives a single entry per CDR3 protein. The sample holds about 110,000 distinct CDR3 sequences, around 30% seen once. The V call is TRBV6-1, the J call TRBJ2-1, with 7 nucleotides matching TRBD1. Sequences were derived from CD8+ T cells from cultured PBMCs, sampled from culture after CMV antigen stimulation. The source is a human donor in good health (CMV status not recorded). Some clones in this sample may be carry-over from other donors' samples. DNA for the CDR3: TGTGCCAGCAGGCCGGCCGGGACAGCCTACAATGAGCAGTTCTTC. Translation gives CASRPAGTAYNEQFF.